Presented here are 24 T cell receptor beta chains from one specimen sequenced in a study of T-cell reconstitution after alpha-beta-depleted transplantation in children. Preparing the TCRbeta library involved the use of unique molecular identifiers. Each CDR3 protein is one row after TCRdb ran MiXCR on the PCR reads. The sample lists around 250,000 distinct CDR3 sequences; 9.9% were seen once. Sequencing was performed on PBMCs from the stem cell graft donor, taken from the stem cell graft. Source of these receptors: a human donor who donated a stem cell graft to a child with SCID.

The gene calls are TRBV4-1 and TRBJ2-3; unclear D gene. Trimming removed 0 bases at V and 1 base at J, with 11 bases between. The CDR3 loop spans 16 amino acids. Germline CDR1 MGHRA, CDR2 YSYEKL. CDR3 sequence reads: CASSQDRTLGTDTQYF. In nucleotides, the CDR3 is TGCGCCAGCAGCCAAGATAGGACCCTCGGCACAGATACGCAGTATTTT.

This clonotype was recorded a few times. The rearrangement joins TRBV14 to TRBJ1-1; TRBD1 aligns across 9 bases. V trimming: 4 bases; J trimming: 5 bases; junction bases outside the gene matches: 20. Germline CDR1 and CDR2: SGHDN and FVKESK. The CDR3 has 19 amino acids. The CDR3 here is CASSPLPGTGNVRRTEAFF. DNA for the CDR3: TGTGCCAGCAGCCCGCTCCCCGGGACAGGGAACGTTCGGAGGACTGAAGCTTTCTTT.

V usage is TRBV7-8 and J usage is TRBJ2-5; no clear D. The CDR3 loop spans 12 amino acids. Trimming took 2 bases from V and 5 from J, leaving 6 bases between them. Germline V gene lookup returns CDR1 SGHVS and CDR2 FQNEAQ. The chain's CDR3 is CASSLMSETQYF. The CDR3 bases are TGTGCCAGCAGCTTAATGAGCGAGACCCAGTACTTC. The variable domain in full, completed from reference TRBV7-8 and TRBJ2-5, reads GAGVSQSPRYKVAKRGQDVALRCDPISGHVSLFWYQQALGQGPEFLTYFQNEAQLDKSGLPSDRFFAERPEGSVSTLKIQRTQQEDSAVYLCASSLMSETQYFGPGTRLLVL.

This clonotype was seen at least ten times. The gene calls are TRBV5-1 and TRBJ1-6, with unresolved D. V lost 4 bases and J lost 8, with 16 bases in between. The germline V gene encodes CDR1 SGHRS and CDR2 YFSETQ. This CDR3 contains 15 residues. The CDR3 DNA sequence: TGCGCCAGCAGCCTAAGGACCTCCGCGGATTCACCCCTCCACTTT. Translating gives CASSLRTSADSPLHF. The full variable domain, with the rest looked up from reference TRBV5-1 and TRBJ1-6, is KAGVTQTPRYLIKTRGQQVTLSCSPISGHRSVSWYQQTPGQGLQFLFEYFSETQRNKGNFPGRFSGRQFSNSRSEMNVSTLELGDSALYLCASSLRTSADSPLHFGNGTRLTVT.

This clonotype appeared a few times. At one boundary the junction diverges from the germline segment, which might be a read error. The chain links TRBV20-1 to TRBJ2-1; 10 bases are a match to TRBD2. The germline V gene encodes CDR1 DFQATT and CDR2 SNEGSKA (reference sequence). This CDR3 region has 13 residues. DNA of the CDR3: TGCAGTGCCAGAGCGGGGGGGTACAATGAGCAGTTCTTC. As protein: CSARAGGYNEQFF.

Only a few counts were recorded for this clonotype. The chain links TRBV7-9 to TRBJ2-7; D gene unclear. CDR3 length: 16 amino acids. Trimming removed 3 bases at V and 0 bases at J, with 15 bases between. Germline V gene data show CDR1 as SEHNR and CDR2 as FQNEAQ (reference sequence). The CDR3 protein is CASSFLGRANSYEQYF. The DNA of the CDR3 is TGTGCCAGCAGCTTTCTTGGTAGGGCCAACTCCTACGAGCAGTACTTC.

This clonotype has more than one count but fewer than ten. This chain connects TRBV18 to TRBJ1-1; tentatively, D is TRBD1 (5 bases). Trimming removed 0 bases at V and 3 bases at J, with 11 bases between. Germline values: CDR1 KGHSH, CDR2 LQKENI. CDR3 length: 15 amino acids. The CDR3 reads CASSPPYGGDTEAFF. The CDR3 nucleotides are TGTGCCAGCTCACCACCGTACGGGGGTGACACTGAAGCTTTCTTT.

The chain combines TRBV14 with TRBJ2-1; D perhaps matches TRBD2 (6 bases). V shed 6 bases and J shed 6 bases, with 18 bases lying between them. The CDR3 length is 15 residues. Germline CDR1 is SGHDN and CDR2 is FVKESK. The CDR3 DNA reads TGTGCCAGCAGTGGCTCGGGACTCCACGTCAATGAGCAGTTCTTC. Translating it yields CASSGSGLHVNEQFF.

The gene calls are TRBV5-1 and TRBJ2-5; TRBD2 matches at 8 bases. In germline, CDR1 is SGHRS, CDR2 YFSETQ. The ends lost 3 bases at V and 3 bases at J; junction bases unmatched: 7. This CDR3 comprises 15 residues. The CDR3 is CASSSPGGGKETQYF. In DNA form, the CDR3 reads TGCGCCAGCAGCTCCCCCGGGGGGGGGAAAGAGACCCAGTACTTC.

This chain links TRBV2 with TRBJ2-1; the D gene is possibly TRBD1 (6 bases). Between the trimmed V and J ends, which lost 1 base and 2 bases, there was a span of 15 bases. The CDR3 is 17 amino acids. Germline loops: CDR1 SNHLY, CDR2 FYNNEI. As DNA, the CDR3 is TGTGCCAGCAGTGAAGAGGGGGTATTAGACACCTACAATGAGCAGTTCTTC. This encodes CASSEEGVLDTYNEQFF.

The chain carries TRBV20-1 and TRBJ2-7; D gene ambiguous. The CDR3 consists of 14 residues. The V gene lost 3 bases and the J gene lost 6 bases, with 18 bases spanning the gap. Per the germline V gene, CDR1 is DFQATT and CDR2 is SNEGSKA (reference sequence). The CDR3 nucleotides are TGCAGTGCTAGGAAGGTTTCTTCGCATTCCGAGCAGTACTTC. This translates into CSARKVSSHSEQYF.

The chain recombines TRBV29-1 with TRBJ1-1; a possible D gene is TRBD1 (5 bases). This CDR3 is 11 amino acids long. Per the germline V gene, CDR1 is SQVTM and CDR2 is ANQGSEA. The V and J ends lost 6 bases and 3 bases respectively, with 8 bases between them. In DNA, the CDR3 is TGCAGCGTGGACAAAGACACTGAAGCTTTCTTT. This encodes CSVDKDTEAFF.

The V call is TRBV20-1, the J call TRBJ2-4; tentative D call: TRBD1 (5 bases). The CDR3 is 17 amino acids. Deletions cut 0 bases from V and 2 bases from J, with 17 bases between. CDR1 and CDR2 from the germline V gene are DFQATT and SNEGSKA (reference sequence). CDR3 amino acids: CSARDRLSPGTKNIQYF. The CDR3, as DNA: TGCAGTGCTAGAGATCGATTGTCTCCAGGGACCAAAAACATTCAGTACTTC.

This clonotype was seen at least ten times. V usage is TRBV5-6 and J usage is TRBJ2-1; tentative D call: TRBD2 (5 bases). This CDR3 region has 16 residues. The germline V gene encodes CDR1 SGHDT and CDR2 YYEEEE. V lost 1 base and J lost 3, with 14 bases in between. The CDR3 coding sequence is TGTGCCAGCAGCTTGATGGGAGCGAACGACTACAATGAGCAGTTCTTC. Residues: CASSLMGANDYNEQFF.

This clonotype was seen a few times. For the CDR3, the DNA is TGTGCCAGCAGTCAGTGGAGACAGAGCCAAGAGACCCAGTACTTC. Translation gives CASSQWRQSQETQYF. The V call is TRBV2, the J call TRBJ2-5; tentative D call: TRBD1 (5 bases). The CDR3 is made up of 15 amino acids. The germline V gene has CDR1 SNHLY and CDR2 FYNNEI. V lost 5 bases and J 1 base, leaving 14 bases between the germline ends.

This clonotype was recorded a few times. This CDR3 is CASSLNKNPTNTEAFF. CDR3 DNA: TGTGCCAGCTCACTAAATAAGAACCCCACAAACACTGAAGCTTTCTTT. V is TRBV18 and J is TRBJ1-1; D is unclear. CDR1 and CDR2 from the germline V gene are KGHSH and LQKENI. V lost 4 bases, J lost 2 bases, and 17 bases lay in between. The CDR3 has 16 amino acids.

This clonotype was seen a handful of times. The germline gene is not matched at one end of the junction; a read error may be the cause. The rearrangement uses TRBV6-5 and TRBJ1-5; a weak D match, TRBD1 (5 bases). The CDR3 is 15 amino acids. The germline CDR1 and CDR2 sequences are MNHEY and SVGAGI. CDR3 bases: TGTGCCAGCAGTAACTCAGACAGTAGCAATCAGCCCCAGCATTTT. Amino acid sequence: CASSNSDSSNQPQHF.

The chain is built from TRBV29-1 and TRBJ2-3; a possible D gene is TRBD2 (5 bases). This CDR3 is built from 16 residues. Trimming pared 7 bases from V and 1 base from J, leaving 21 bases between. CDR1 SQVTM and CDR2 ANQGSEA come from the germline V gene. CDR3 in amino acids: CSAKRQSSRGTDTQYF. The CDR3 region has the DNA TGCAGCGCCAAGCGGCAGTCAAGTCGGGGCACAGATACGCAGTATTTT.

Here the CDR3 reads CASSSNRAANTGELFF. The CDR3 coding sequence is TGTGCCAGCAGCTCCAACCGGGCGGCGAACACCGGGGAGCTGTTTTTT. The J gene is TRBJ2-2, the V gene TRBV5-5; D is unclear. Looked up from germline, CDR1 is SGHKS and CDR2 is YYEKEE (reference sequence). This CDR3 contains 16 residues. The V end was cut by 3 bases, the J end by 0 bases, with 12 bases between.

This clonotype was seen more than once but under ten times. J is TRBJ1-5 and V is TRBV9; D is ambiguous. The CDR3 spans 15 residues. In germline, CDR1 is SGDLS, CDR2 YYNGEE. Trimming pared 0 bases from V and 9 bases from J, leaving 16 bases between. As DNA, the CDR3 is TGTGCCAGCAGCGTAGAGGAGGGTTGGACCGTGCCCCAGCATTTT. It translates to CASSVEEGWTVPQHF.

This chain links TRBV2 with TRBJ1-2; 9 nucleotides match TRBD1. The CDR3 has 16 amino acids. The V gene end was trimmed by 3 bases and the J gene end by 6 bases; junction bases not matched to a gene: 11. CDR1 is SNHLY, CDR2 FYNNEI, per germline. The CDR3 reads CASSDGTGILRHGYTF. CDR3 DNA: TGTGCCAGCAGTGACGGGACAGGGATTTTGCGGCATGGCTACACCTTC.

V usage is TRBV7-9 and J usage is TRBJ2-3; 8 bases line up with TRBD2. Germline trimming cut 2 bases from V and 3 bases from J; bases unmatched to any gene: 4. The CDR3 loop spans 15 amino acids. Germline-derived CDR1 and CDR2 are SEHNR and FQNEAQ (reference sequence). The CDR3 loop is CASSLLAGTTDTQYF. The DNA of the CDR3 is TGTGCCAGCAGCTTATTAGCGGGGACTACAGATACGCAGTATTTT.

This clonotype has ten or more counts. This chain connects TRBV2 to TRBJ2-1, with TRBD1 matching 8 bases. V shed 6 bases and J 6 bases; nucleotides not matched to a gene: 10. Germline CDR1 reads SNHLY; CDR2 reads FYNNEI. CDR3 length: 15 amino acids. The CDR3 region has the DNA TGTGCCAGCAGACCCGACAGGGGTGCGCGCAATGAGCAGTTCTTC. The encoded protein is CASRPDRGARNEQFF.

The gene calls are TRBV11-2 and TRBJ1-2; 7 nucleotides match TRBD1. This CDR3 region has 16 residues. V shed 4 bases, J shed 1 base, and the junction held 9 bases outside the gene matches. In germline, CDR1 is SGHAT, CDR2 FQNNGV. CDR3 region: CASSSIIHRGNYGYTF. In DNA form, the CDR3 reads TGTGCCAGCAGCTCGATAATTCACAGGGGTAACTATGGCTACACCTTC.